These T cell receptor beta chains were read from a single sample in a study of human T cells and chemical hapten exposure. TCRdb re-called the RACE reads through MiXCR, storing one row per CDR3 protein. The sample lists about 79,000 distinct CDR3 sequences, under 10% occurring once. The sample taken for sequencing was whole blood. The origin of the receptors is a male donor in good health. Some clones in this sample may be carry-over from other donors' samples. CDR3s include the opening cysteine and the closing phenylalanine or tryptophan. The D gene is left open where the match is weak. Size values are once, few and many counts, or a class for expanded clones, and some rows have none.

j_gene	d_gene	abundance	v_gene	CDR3nt	CDR3aa
TRBJ2-3	TRBD2	once	TRBV7-2	TGTGCCAGCAGCCTGACTAGCGGAACCACAGATACGCAGTATTTT	CASSLTSGTTDTQYF
TRBJ1-1	-	-	TRBV5-6	TGTGCCAGCAGCTTTCGTCTTGGGACGGAAGAGACTGAAGCTTTCTTT	CASSFRLGTEETEAFF
TRBJ1-2	-	-	TRBV6-2/TRBV6-3	TGTGCCAGCAGAGACAGGACAGTCTACACCTTC	CASRDRTVYTF
TRBJ2-1	TRBD1	-	TRBV6-5	TGTGCCAGCAGCCCTGAAACAGGGGGCATTGTCGATGAGCAGTTCTTC	CASSPETGGIVDEQFF
TRBJ2-5	-	-	TRBV29-1	TGCAGCGTTGTCGGCCCTTCGAGCCAAGAGACCCAGTACTTC	CSVVGPSSQETQYF
TRBJ1-4	-	-	TRBV6-9	TGTGCCAGCAGTTATTCGGTGGGAGTCGAGGGTAATGAAAAACTGTTTTTT	CASSYSVGVEGNEKLFF
TRBJ2-5	-	-	TRBV20-1	TGCAGTGCTAGGGACGGCAACCAAGAGACCCAGTACTTC	CSARDGNQETQYF
TRBJ1-5	-	few	TRBV12-3/TRBV12-4	TGTGCCAGCAGTTTAAGGGCAGGCAATCAGCCCCAGCATTTT	CASSLRAGNQPQHF
TRBJ2-7	-	many	TRBV6-5	TGTGCCAGCAGCTATGTAACGGGGGCCTTGGCTGGGGAGCAGTACTTC	CASSYVTGALAGEQYF
TRBJ2-3	-	-	TRBV18	TGTGCCAGCTCACCACGGGAGTTCACAGATACGCAGTATTTT	CASSPREFTDTQYF
TRBJ2-7	-	few	TRBV6-5	TGTGCCAGCAGTTACTCTTCGGCAGGCCGTAACGAGCAGTACTTC	CASSYSSAGRNEQYF
TRBJ2-7	TRBD2	-	TRBV6-2/TRBV6-3	TGTGCCAGCAGTTACTTCGGACTAGGATACGAGCAGTACTTC	CASSYFGLGYEQYF
TRBJ1-2	-	few	TRBV5-4	TGTGCCAGCAGCTTGCGTCCAGGGGATGCCGCTAACTATGGCTACACCTTC	CASSLRPGDAANYGYTF
TRBJ1-4	TRBD1	-	TRBV7-6	TGTGCCAGCAGCTTAGGGGGGACAGTGGGAGAAAAACTGTTTTTT	CASSLGGTVGEKLFF
TRBJ1-3	-	few	TRBV30	TGTGCCTGGAGCCGAGACAGTGGCTCTGGAAACACCATATATTTT	CAWSRDSGSGNTIYF
TRBJ2-3	TRBD1	many	TRBV11-2	TGTGCCAGCAGAACAGGGGGCGAGAAGACAGATACGCAGTATTTT	CASRTGGEKTDTQYF
TRBJ1-3	-	many	TRBV12-3/TRBV12-4	TGTGCCAGCAGTTTAGTTGACGCCTCTGGAAACACCATATATTTT	CASSLVDASGNTIYF
TRBJ2-7	-	-	TRBV21-1	TGTGCCAGCAAACCGATATCTCGGGACGAGCAGTACTTC	CASKPISRDEQYF
TRBJ2-2	-	-	TRBV27	TGTGCCAGCAGGGAGTTTTTCGGGGAGCTGTTTTTT	CASREFFGELFF
TRBJ1-1	-	few	TRBV25-1	TGTGCCAGCAGTGCTGATGTGGGGCGGAACACTGAAGCTTTCTTT	CASSADVGRNTEAFF
TRBJ2-7	TRBD1	many	TRBV2	TGTGCCAGCAGTGAAGCCATATATTCCGACAGGGACGAGCAGTACTTC	CASSEAIYSDRDEQYF
TRBJ2-1	TRBD2	-	TRBV9	TGTGCCAGCAGCGTAGTGGCTAGCGGGGGTCCCTACAATGAGCAGTTCTTC	CASSVVASGGPYNEQFF
TRBJ2-3	-	few	TRBV20-1	TGCAGTGCTAGAGATCAGGGGTCCGATACGCAGTATTTT	CSARDQGSDTQYF